A single sample is the source of the 24 T cell receptor beta chains below, sequenced in a study of shared clonotypes between healthy human individuals. CD45RO-negative, CCR7-selected cells formed the naive CD8 fraction, which excluded terminally differentiated effector memory CD45RA+ cells. Clones were read by immunoSEQ multiplex PCR, and TCRdb kept only the in-frame ones, dropping some. The sample holds 1.5 million to 2.5 million clones, roughly 94% seen once. The sequenced sample was naive CD8+ T cells sorted from blood. The receptors here all came from a man between 18 and 29 years old in good health.

The chain recombines TRBV30 with TRBJ1-1; the match to TRBD1 covers 7 bases. Unmatched junction bases numbered 5, after V lost 3 bases and J lost 4 bases. CDR1 GTSNPN and CDR2 SVGIG come from the germline V gene (reference sequence). The CDR3 is 13 amino acids. The DNA of the CDR3 is TGTGCCTGGAGGGCACAGGGGACCACTGAAGCTTTCTTT. Protein product: CAWRAQGTTEAFF.

The CDR3: CASRPSETEAFF. The DNA of the CDR3 is TGTGCCAGCCGACCGAGCGAGACTGAAGCTTTCTTT. The V gene is TRBV28, the J gene TRBJ1-1; D is ambiguous. The CDR3 spans 12 residues. Trimming pared 8 bases from V and 5 bases from J, leaving 12 bases between. Germline CDR1 MDHEN, CDR2 SYDVKM.

The CDR3 region has the DNA TGTGCCAGCAGCCCCCTGGGCCACACTGAAGCTTTCTTT. Translation: CASSPLGHTEAFF. The chain links TRBV14 to TRBJ1-1; D is unresolved. The CDR3 has 13 residues. The germline gives CDR1 SGHDN, CDR2 FVKESK. V shed 4 bases and J shed 3 bases, with 9 bases lying between them.

Regarding this clone: It is unclear where the CDR3 begins or ends on the DNA, so no DNA is shown, and the CDR3 is as TCRdb lists it. The V call is TRBV12-5, the J call TRBJ2-5; the table's D call of TRBD2 was not tested on the DNA. The CDR3 length equals 16 residues, ends included. The germline V gene encodes CDR1 LGHNT and CDR2 FRNRAP. The CDR3 reads CASGLGTGLSGETQYF.

V gene TRBV27 combines with J gene TRBJ2-1; the match to TRBD2 covers 8 bases. CDR3 length equals 16 residues. The V gene end was trimmed by 5 bases and the J gene end by 3 bases; junction bases not matched to a gene: 9. Germline lookup yields CDR1 MNHEY and CDR2 SMNVEV (reference sequence). CDR3 bases: TGTGCCAGCAGTCCCGAAAGCGGGAGTTACTACAATGAGCAGTTCTTC. Translation gives CASSPESGSYYNEQFF.

This sequence joins TRBV27 and TRBJ2-2; the D gene is possibly TRBD1 (6 bases). This CDR3 has 14 amino acids. V was clipped by 8 bases and J by 3 bases, with 13 bases between them. CDR1 MNHEY and CDR2 SMNVEV come from the germline V gene (reference sequence). CDR3 protein: CASDTTGYTGELFF. The CDR3 DNA is TGTGCCAGCGACACGACAGGATACACCGGGGAGCTGTTTTTT.

The CDR3 is CASSAAGSDYEQYF. The DNA for the CDR3 is TGTGCCAGCAGTGCTGCAGGGAGTGACTACGAGCAGTACTTC. This chain joins TRBV6-1 and TRBJ2-7, with D perhaps given as TRBD1 or TRBD2 (5 bases each). The CDR3 consists of 14 residues. From germline, CDR1 is MNHNS and CDR2 SASEGT. V was shortened by 4 bases and J by 3 bases, with 13 bases between the two germline ends.

The V gene is TRBV5-6, the J gene TRBJ2-5; possible D gene TRBD1, 7 bases. The germline gives CDR1 SGHDT, CDR2 YYEEEE. V lost 2 bases and J lost 5, with 16 bases in between. The CDR3 is made up of 15 amino acids. In DNA, the CDR3 is TGTGCCAGCAGCTTTGGGACAGCGGGTTGGGAGACCCAGTACTTC. Its translation is CASSFGTAGWETQYF.

Of note for this clone: Other DNA sequences in this specimen translate into the identical CDR3. This chain links TRBV5-1 with TRBJ2-7; TRBD1 matches at 7 bases. The length of the CDR3 is 14 residues. Germline lookup yields CDR1 SGHRS and CDR2 YFSETQ. V shed 0 bases and J 4 bases; nucleotides not matched to a gene: 4. The CDR3 protein is CASSLEGQFYEQYF. The DNA of the CDR3 is TGCGCCAGCAGCTTGGAGGGACAGTTTTACGAGCAGTACTTC.

This chain's CDR3 is CAISESPAYSYNSPLHF. The DNA of the CDR3 is TGTGCCATCAGTGAGTCACCAGCTTACTCCTATAATTCACCCCTCCACTTT. The chain joins TRBV10-3 to TRBJ1-6; D gene ambiguous. The V end was cut by 0 bases, the J end by 0 bases, with 9 bases between. This CDR3 has 17 amino acids. CDR1 and CDR2 (germline): ENHRY, SYGVKD.

This clone occurred a few times. The CDR3 DNA follows: TGTGCCAGTAGTCCCATAGGGGGGGGACTAGCGCCTAATGAGCAGTTCTTC. Amino acids: CASSPIGGGLAPNEQFF. This chain connects TRBV19 to TRBJ2-1; TRBD2 agrees at 10 bases. Unmatched junction bases numbered 14, after V lost 5 bases and J lost 7 bases. The V gene's germline CDR1 is LNHDA and CDR2 SQIVND (reference sequence). The CDR3 consists of 17 residues. Looking up the rest from reference TRBV19 and TRBJ2-1 gives the full variable domain: DGGITQSPKYLFRKEGQNVTLSCEQNLNHDAMYWYRQDPGQGLRLIYYSQIVNDFQKGDIAEGYSVSREKKESFPLTVTSAQKNPTAFYLCASSPIGGGLAPNEQFFGPGTRLTVL.

The CDR3 DNA follows: TGTGCCAGTAGTATAGATATCCCCAACTGGGTGCAGTTCTTC. The encoded protein is CASSIDIPNWVQFF. The gene calls are TRBV19 and TRBJ2-1; D gene ambiguous. The V gene's germline CDR1 is LNHDA and CDR2 SQIVND (reference sequence). The CDR3 contains 14 residues. Trimming shortened V by 0 bases and J by 12 bases, and 15 bases separated the two germline ends.

V and J are TRBV6-5 and TRBJ1-1, with D uncertain. Germline V lookup: CDR1 MNHEY, CDR2 SVGAGI. This CDR3 is built from 15 residues. Trimming stripped 0 bases from V and 0 bases from J, with 8 bases between. The CDR3 coding sequence is TGTGCCAGCAGTTACTCCCAACAAGTGAACACTGAAGCTTTCTTT. It codes for CASSYSQQVNTEAFF.

The gene calls are TRBV2 and TRBJ2-1; TRBD2 aligns across 7 bases. The CDR3 has 16 residues. V gave up 5 bases and J gave up 6 bases; unmatched junction bases: 13. CDR1 SNHLY and CDR2 FYNNEI come from the germline V gene. This CDR3 is CASSSPPGLTVNEQFF. The DNA for the CDR3 is TGTGCCAGCAGTTCACCACCGGGACTAACCGTCAATGAGCAGTTCTTC.

The chain is built from TRBV19 and TRBJ2-7, with D possibly matching TRBD2 (5 bases). V lost 4 bases to trimming and J lost 0 bases, with 16 bases between them. Looked up from germline, CDR1 is LNHDA and CDR2 is SQIVND (reference sequence). The length of the CDR3 is 16 residues. In DNA, the CDR3 is TGTGCCAGTAGTAGTATTCTAGCTGTCAGCTCCTACGAGCAGTACTTC. Translated, it gives CASSSILAVSSYEQYF.

V gene TRBV28 combines with J gene TRBJ2-3; D gene uncertain. CDR3 length: 15 amino acids. Germline CDR1 reads MDHEN; CDR2 reads SYDVKM. Trimming took off 5 bases at V and 2 bases at J, with 14 bases between the two ends. The CDR3 DNA reads as TGTGCCAGCAGTCGCGTGACAATTACCACAGATACGCAGTATTTT. Encoded protein: CASSRVTITTDTQYF.

The V call is TRBV11-2, the J call TRBJ2-7; no clear D gene. Germline CDR1 reads SGHAT; CDR2 reads FQNNGV. The V and J ends lost 3 bases and 0 bases respectively, with 6 bases between them. There are 13 residues in the CDR3. In nucleotides, the CDR3 is TGTGCCAGCAGCTTTATTAGCTCCTACGAGCAGTACTTC. This gives the protein CASSFISSYEQYF.

This chain uses TRBV15 with TRBJ2-7; D may correspond to TRBD1 or TRBD2 (5 bases each). The V gene lost 5 bases and the J gene lost 2 bases, with 13 bases spanning the gap. This CDR3 contains 14 residues. From germline, CDR1 is LNHNV and CDR2 YYDKDF (reference sequence). The CDR3 DNA sequence: TGTGCCACCAGCTTTCCGGGACGGCCCTACGAGCAGTACTTC. Its protein product is CATSFPGRPYEQYF.

To note about this clone: The same CDR3 can be traced to other DNA sequences in this sample. DNA for the CDR3: TGTGCCAGCAGTTACGGGCTAGGAGGATCCTACGAGCAGTACTTC. It encodes CASSYGLGGSYEQYF. The chain combines TRBV6-5 with TRBJ2-7, with TRBD2 as a possible D gene (5 bases). The CDR3 covers 15 residues. Germline CDR1 MNHEY, CDR2 SVGAGI. V lost 2 bases and J lost 1, with 12 bases in between.

The genes are TRBV4-3 and TRBJ2-1; possibly TRBD1 for D (5 bases). The germline V and J ends were trimmed by 0 bases and 4 bases, with 19 bases remaining between them. This CDR3 spans 18 amino acids. Germline values: CDR1 LGHNA, CDR2 YSLEER. CDR3: CASSQDRIGHEYYNEQFF. CDR3 DNA: TGCGCCAGCAGCCAAGACCGAATCGGACACGAGTATTACAATGAGCAGTTCTTC.

This sequence joins TRBV6-6 and TRBJ1-2, with 8 bases fitting TRBD1. The germline V gene has CDR1 MNHNY and CDR2 SVGAGI (reference sequence). With 4 bases clipped from V and 3 bases from J, the junction kept 7 bases outside the gene matches. The CDR3 loop spans 15 amino acids. CDR3 in amino acids: CASSSWTGTDYGYTF. The CDR3 DNA reads TGTGCCAGCAGTTCCTGGACAGGGACAGACTATGGCTACACCTTC.

V usage is TRBV6-1 and J usage is TRBJ2-2; tentatively, D is TRBD2 (7 bases). The germline V gene has CDR1 MNHNS and CDR2 SASEGT. The V end was cut by 8 bases, the J end by 6 bases, with 13 bases between. The length of the CDR3 is 13 residues. CDR3 DNA sequence: TGTGCCAGCCTGGACAGCGGGGCCGGGGAGCTGTTTTTT. This sequence encodes CASLDSGAGELFF.

This clone came up once. The V and J genes are TRBV19 and TRBJ1-5, with D perhaps TRBD1 (6 bases). CDR1 and CDR2 from the germline V gene are LNHDA and SQIVND (reference sequence). Trimming pared 0 bases from V and 4 bases from J, leaving 10 bases between. The CDR3 is 15 residues long. The CDR3 protein is CASSIEDSGNQPQHF. DNA for the CDR3: TGTGCCAGTAGTATAGAGGACAGCGGGAATCAGCCCCAGCATTTT. The whole variable domain, filled in from reference TRBV19 and TRBJ1-5, reads DGGITQSPKYLFRKEGQNVTLSCEQNLNHDAMYWYRQDPGQGLRLIYYSQIVNDFQKGDIAEGYSVSREKKESFPLTVTSAQKNPTAFYLCASSIEDSGNQPQHFGDGTRLSIL.

This clone has a single count. The J gene is TRBJ2-5, the V gene TRBV29-1, with D perhaps TRBD2 (6 bases). Per the germline V gene, CDR1 is SQVTM and CDR2 is ANQGSEA. The CDR3 has 13 amino acids. The germline V and J ends were trimmed by 3 bases and 11 bases, with 19 bases remaining between them. CDR3 DNA: TGCAGCGTTGAGCATTTGGGGGGAGGAGAGCAGTACTTC. It specifies CSVEHLGGGEQYF.